The subject of this entry is one TCR beta chain. Per the original data handling: Counts of nucleated cells, estimated from reference gene primer amplification, were obtained. Libraries were prepared by immunoSEQ multiplex PCR; TCRdb keeps only in-frame clonotypes and omits some of them. The V and J calls and clone size were taken over from that table, and D and trimming were inferred from the DNA. Here the sample spans roughly 160,000 clones, 83% being singletons. Germline CDR1 reads MNHEY; CDR2 reads SVGAGI. Deletions cut 2 bases from V and 5 bases from J, with 12 bases between. The CDR3 length is 14 residues. The data derive from a study of blood T cell repertoires in COVID-19. Study-level background: COVID-19 samples collected from the United States, Italy and Spain covered acute and convalescent phases. T cells, B-cell-depleted T cells, or PBMCs provided the cDNA or gDNA that served as material.

The receptor was derived from a woman older than 75 with acute or convalescent COVID-19. The chain couples TRBV6-5 to TRBJ1-1; D is undetermined. Sequenced: peripheral blood. CDR3 DNA: TGTGCCAGCAGTTACAAGGGAGTAAGGACTGAAGCTTTCTTT. It encodes CASSYKGVRTEAFF.